The rows below give T cell receptor beta chains drawn from one sample of a study of Graves' ophthalmopathy and Graves' hyperthyroidism. TCRdb ran MiXCR on the multiplex PCR reads and lists one entry per CDR3 protein. The sample has approximately 50,000 distinct CDR3 sequences; less than 65% are singletons. Sequenced input: peripheral blood. These receptors originate from an adult man with Graves' ophthalmopathy. Both conserved end residues are part of each CDR3. The D gene is left open where the match is weak. Some rows have no size entry. The others give once, few or many, or a class for an expanded clone.

TRBV24-1	TRBJ2-2	NA	many	CATSDPRRIGELFF	TGTGCCACCAGTGACCCCCGCAGGATCGGGGAGCTGTTTTTT
TRBV7-6	TRBJ2-6	TRBD2	few	CASSFQPTSAGANVLTF	TGTGCCAGCAGCTTCCAGCCAACTAGCGCTGGGGCCAACGTCCTGACTTTC
TRBV7-3	TRBJ2-1	NA	medium-sized	CASSSQGNEQFF	TGTGCCAGCAGCAGTCAGGGAAATGAGCAGTTCTTC
TRBV10-3	TRBJ2-1	TRBD2	NA	CAISDRKGSTSSRGEQFF	TGTGCCATCAGTGACCGCAAGGGGTCGACTAGCTCTAGGGGTGAGCAGTTCTTC
TRBV29-1	TRBJ2-7	NA	few	CSVEDSQFRGGEQYF	TGCAGCGTTGAGGATTCCCAGTTCCGTGGGGGCGAGCAGTACTTC
TRBV20-1	TRBJ1-2	NA	NA	CSARTGLNYGYTF	TGCAGTGCTAGGACGGGACTTAACTATGGCTACACCTTC
TRBV15	TRBJ2-5	NA	NA	CATSRGLAQETQCF	TGTGCCACCAGCAGAGGGCTAGCACAAGAGACCCAGTGCTTC
TRBV3-1	TRBJ2-1	TRBD1	many	CASSHTGDEQFF	TGTGCCAGCAGCCACACAGGGGATGAGCAGTTCTTC
TRBV7-7	TRBJ2-1	NA	NA	CASSLTTGLYNEQFF	TGTGCTAGCAGCTTAACTACGGGCCTTTACAATGAGCAGTTCTTC
TRBV9	TRBJ1-1	NA	many	CASSVAETGWSEAFF	TGTGCCAGCAGCGTAGCAGAGACAGGCTGGTCTGAAGCTTTCTTT
TRBV20-1	TRBJ2-1	TRBD2	few	CSADRAGGFGEQFF	TGCAGTGCGGACCGAGCGGGGGGTTTCGGTGAGCAGTTCTTC
TRBV10-3	TRBJ2-7	TRBD1	NA	CASGTGVYGEQYF	TGTGCCAGTGGGACAGGGGTATATGGCGAGCAGTACTTC
TRBV4-1	TRBJ1-4	NA	many	CASSPSADSLPATNEKLFF	TGCGCCAGCAGCCCGAGCGCCGACAGCCTCCCTGCAACTAATGAAAAACTGTTTTTT
TRBV6-1	TRBJ2-3	NA	many	CASTRGQGTDTQYF	TGTGCCAGCACGAGGGGCCAGGGCACAGATACGCAGTATTTT
TRBV7-9	TRBJ2-5	TRBD2	many	CASSLVPGGGQETQYF	TGTGCCAGCAGCTTAGTCCCGGGGGGAGGCCAAGAGACCCAGTACTTC
TRBV20-1	TRBJ2-5	TRBD1	few	CSAPRTGAQETQYF	TGCAGTGCTCCCAGGACAGGGGCGCAAGAGACCCAGTACTTC
TRBV20-1	TRBJ2-1	TRBD1	few	CSARTGQGVYEQFF	TGCAGTGCCCGGACGGGACAGGGGGTATATGAGCAGTTCTTC
TRBV3-1	TRBJ2-2	TRBD2	few	CASSQESGGWTGELFF	TGTGCCAGCAGCCAAGAGAGCGGGGGTTGGACCGGGGAGCTGTTTTTT
TRBV5-1	TRBJ2-7	TRBD2	NA	CASSWWEGYEQYF	TGCGCCAGCAGCTGGTGGGAGGGTTACGAGCAGTACTTC
TRBV3-1	TRBJ1-2	NA	NA	CASSQGRTSDGYTF	TGTGCCAGCAGCCAAGGACGGACTAGCGATGGCTACACCTTC
TRBV6-5	TRBJ1-1	NA	NA	CASRREGGTEAFF	TGTGCCAGCAGACGGGAAGGAGGGACTGAAGCTTTCTTT
TRBV20-1	TRBJ2-7	TRBD2	many	CSAQKTGLQRYEQYF	TGCAGTGCTCAAAAAACGGGACTACAACGCTACGAGCAGTACTTC
TRBV4-1	TRBJ2-3	NA	NA	CASRQTRYRETDTQYF	TGCGCCAGCAGGCAAACGCGCTACAGGGAAACAGATACGCAGTATTTT
TRBV4-1	TRBJ2-7	NA	many	CASSQDSLGSYEQYF	TGCGCCAGCAGCCAAGACTCCCTGGGCAGCTACGAGCAGTACTTC
TRBV7-3	TRBJ2-1	TRBD2	NA	CASSLGLLTSGSNEQFF	TGTGCCAGCAGCTTAGGCCTATTGACTAGCGGGAGTAATGAGCAGTTCTTC
TRBV5-1	TRBJ1-4	NA	many	CASSYRARNEKLFF	TGCGCCAGCAGCTACCGGGCCCGTAATGAAAAACTGTTTTTT
TRBV20-1	TRBJ2-3	TRBD2	many	CSAYRRGGSDTQYF	TGCAGTGCCTACCGACGGGGGGGGTCAGATACGCAGTATTTT
TRBV12-3/TRBV12-4	TRBJ1-3	NA	NA	CASSARDKGIYF	TGTGCCAGCAGTGCCAGGGACAAGGGCATATATTTT
TRBV11-1	TRBJ1-2	NA	NA	CASRLNLTSGGDTDYGYTF	TGTGCCAGCAGACTTAACTTGACTAGCGGGGGGGACACAGACTATGGCTACACCTTC
TRBV15	TRBJ2-2	NA	NA	CATSRRGELFF	TGTGCCACCAGCAGGAGGGGGGAGCTGTTTTTT
TRBV9	TRBJ2-5	TRBD2	NA	CASTQETSGGQETQYF	TGTGCCAGCACCCAAGAGACTAGCGGGGGGCAAGAGACCCAGTACTTC
TRBV4-1	TRBJ2-3	NA	NA	CARSQEEQNTQYF	TGCGCCCGCAGCCAAGAGGAACAAAATACGCAGTATTTT
TRBV2	TRBJ2-3	TRBD2	NA	CASSGLAQGDTQYF	TGTGCCAGCAGTGGACTAGCCCAAGGGGATACGCAGTATTTT
TRBV6-2/TRBV6-3	TRBJ2-5	NA	many	CASSLFGLQETQYF	TGTGCCAGCAGTTTATTTGGACTCCAAGAGACCCAGTACTTC
TRBV27	TRBJ2-7	TRBD1	many	CASSPGTGRTEQYF	TGTGCCAGCAGTCCCGGGACAGGGCGGACCGAGCAGTACTTC
TRBV19	TRBJ2-7	TRBD2	NA	CASSMVAGGIAYEQYF	TGTGCCAGTAGTATGGTAGCGGGTGGAATAGCCTACGAGCAGTACTTC
TRBV29-1	TRBJ1-2	NA	NA	CSVGTPVSGNTF	TGCAGCGTTGGGACACCAGTCTCTGGAAACACCTTC
TRBV9	TRBJ2-7	NA	NA	CASSPSGVGNQPQQYF	TGTGCCAGCAGCCCCTCAGGGGTGGGGAATCAGCCCCAGCAGTACTTC
TRBV5-4	TRBJ2-7	TRBD1	NA	CASSLGGQASSYEQYF	TGTGCCAGCAGCTTGGGTGGACAGGCGAGCTCCTACGAGCAGTACTTC
TRBV5-1	TRBJ2-3	NA	NA	CASWRGTSTDTQYF	TGCGCCAGCTGGCGGGGTACTAGCACAGATACGCAGTATTTT
TRBV6-1	TRBJ2-7	TRBD2	NA	CAISDGTSGHYEQYF	TGTGCCATCAGTGACGGGACTAGCGGACACTACGAGCAGTACTTC
TRBV19	TRBJ2-7	NA	NA	CASSIRGTSYEQYF	TGTGCCAGTAGTATACGCGGGACCTCCTACGAGCAGTACTTC
TRBV20-1	TRBJ1-3	TRBD1	NA	CSAGCGTGDGNTIYF	TGCAGTGCTGGATGCGGGACAGGGGATGGAAACACCATATATTTT
TRBV19	TRBJ1-4	NA	many	CASRYLGATNEKLFF	TGTGCCAGTAGATACCTGGGAGCAACTAATGAAAAACTGTTTTTT
TRBV20-1	TRBJ1-6	NA	few	CSARGHTSGKSSYNSPLHF	TGCAGTGCTAGAGGTCATACTAGCGGAAAAAGCTCCTATAATTCACCCCTCCACTTT
TRBV20-1	TRBJ1-1	NA	NA	CSPGIGSEAFF	TGCAGTCCAGGGATAGGTTCTGAAGCTTTCTTT
TRBV19	TRBJ2-6	NA	NA	CASSTLTSGGANVLTF	TGTGCCAGTAGTACCCTTACCTCAGGAGGGGCCAACGTCCTGACTTTC
TRBV3-1	TRBJ2-1	NA	many	CASSPVLENSYNEQFF	TGTGCCAGCAGCCCCGTCCTAGAAAACTCCTACAATGAGCAGTTCTTC
TRBV6-5	TRBJ2-1	TRBD2	many	CASSYSIPGGFNEQFF	TGTGCCAGCAGTTACTCGATTCCGGGGGGGTTCAATGAGCAGTTCTTC
TRBV20-1	TRBJ2-2	TRBD2	NA	CSAQPFSSGIEELFF	TGCAGTGCTCAGCCGTTTTCTAGCGGGATAGAGGAGCTGTTTTTT
TRBV9	TRBJ1-2	NA	many	CASSVGGETYGYTF	TGTGCCAGCAGCGTAGGCGGGGAGACCTATGGCTACACCTTC
TRBV20-1	TRBJ2-3	TRBD2	NA	CSARPGLGQRDTQYF	TGCAGTGCTCGGCCGGGACTAGGACAAAGAGATACGCAGTATTTT
TRBV10-1	TRBJ2-1	TRBD2	NA	CASSLGLSLWEGKNEQFF	TGCGCCAGCAGCCTTGGGTTGAGTCTGTGGGAGGGTAAGAATGAGCAGTTCTTC
TRBV29-1	TRBJ1-4	NA	NA	CSVEYVGADEKLFF	TGCAGCGTTGAATATGTAGGGGCTGATGAAAAACTGTTTTTT
TRBV25-1	TRBJ2-2	NA	NA	CASSVTTGTGGLFF	TGTGCCAGCAGTGTAACGACAGGGACCGGGGGGCTGTTTTTT